This T cell receptor (beta chain) derives from a study of identical twins. The study's findings and limits: Researchers reported excess low generation probability among twin-shared out-of-frame alpha sequences. Abundant beta clonotypes from cord blood had fewer insertions, unlike memory repertoires, which showed none.

TCRdb reprocessed the 5' RACE reads with MiXCR, giving one entry per CDR3 protein. The sample holds hundreds of thousands of distinct CDR3 sequences, over 15% seen once. This clonotype was detected a few times. Its matching antigen is unknown. Given a much more abundant clone one base away, this may be a read error. All donors comprised healthy Caucasians. Trimming left V 3 bases short and J 9 bases short, with 6 bases between. The CDR3 length is 11 residues. This sample also belongs to another study, concerning T cells expressing NK-cell markers. This second report adds: Of CD8+ T cells, about 1.0-8% belonged to dominant NKG2C+ clonotypes in six donors.

This receptor was identified in a young woman in good health. This rearrangement joins TRBV12-3 or TRBV12-4 to TRBJ2-1; D is undetermined. Sequencing was performed on PBMCs. The CDR3 loop reads CASSFNSEQFF. In DNA form, the CDR3 reads TGTGCCAGCAGTTTTAACAGTGAGCAGTTCTTC.